The clone carrying this T cell receptor beta chain is medium-sized by share. This entry belongs to a study of HIV-infected patients and healthy controls. Follow-up blood was drawn about 14 weeks, roughly three months, after antiretroviral therapy began. The repertoire came from unfractionated whole blood and reflected all unsorted peripheral T cells. RNA came from under 3 ml of peripheral blood. Looked up from germline, CDR1 is MDHEN and CDR2 is SYDVKM. V was cut by 5 bases and J by 8 bases, with 13 bases left in between. This CDR3 spans 13 amino acids. Reverse transcription used approximately 500 ng RNA and constant-region primers for alpha and beta. Each of the alpha and beta chains got its own library through chain-specific third strand synthesis with indices. TCRdb passed the 5' RACE reads through MiXCR, listing each CDR3 protein once. The table shows roughly 4,000 distinct CDR3 sequences, with roughly 9% occurring only once.

Specimen: blood, collected during antiretroviral therapy. This chain uses TRBV28 with TRBJ2-1; D is possibly TRBD1 (6 bases). The source is an adult with HIV infection. In DNA form, the CDR3 reads TGTGCCAGCAGTCCGGTACAGGGCTATGAGCAGTTCTTC. As protein: CASSPVQGYEQFF.